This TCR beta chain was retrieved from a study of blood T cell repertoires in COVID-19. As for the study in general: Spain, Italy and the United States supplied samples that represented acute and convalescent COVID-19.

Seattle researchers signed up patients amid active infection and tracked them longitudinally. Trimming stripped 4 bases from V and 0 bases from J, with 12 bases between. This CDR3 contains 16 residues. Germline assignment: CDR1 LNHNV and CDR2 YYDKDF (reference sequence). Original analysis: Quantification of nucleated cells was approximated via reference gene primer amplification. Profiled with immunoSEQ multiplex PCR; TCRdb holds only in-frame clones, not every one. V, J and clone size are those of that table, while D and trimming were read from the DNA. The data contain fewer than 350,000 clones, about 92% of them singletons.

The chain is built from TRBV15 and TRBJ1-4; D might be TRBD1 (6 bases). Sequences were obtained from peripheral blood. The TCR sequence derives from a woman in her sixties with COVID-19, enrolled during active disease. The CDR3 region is CATSNRDKTTNEKLFF. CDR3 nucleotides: TGTGCCACCAGCAACCGGGACAAGACAACTAATGAAAAACTGTTTTTT.